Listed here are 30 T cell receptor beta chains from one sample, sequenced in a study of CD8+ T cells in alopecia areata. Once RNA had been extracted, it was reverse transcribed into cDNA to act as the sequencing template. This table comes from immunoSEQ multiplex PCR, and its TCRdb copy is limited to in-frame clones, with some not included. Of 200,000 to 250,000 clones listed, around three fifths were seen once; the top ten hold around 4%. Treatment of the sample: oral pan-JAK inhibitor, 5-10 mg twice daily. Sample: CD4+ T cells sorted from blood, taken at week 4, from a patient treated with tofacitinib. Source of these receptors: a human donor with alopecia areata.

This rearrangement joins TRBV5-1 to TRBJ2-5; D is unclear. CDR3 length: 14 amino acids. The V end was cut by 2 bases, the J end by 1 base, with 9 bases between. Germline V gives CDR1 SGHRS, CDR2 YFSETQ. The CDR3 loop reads CASSLNQFQETQYF. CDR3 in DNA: TGCGCCAGCAGCTTAAACCAATTCCAAGAGACCCAGTACTTC.

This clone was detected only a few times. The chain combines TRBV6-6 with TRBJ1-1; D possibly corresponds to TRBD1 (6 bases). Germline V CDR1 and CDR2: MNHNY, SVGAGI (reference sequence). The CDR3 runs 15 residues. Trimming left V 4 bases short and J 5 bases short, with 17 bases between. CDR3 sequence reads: CASSSPIQGRTEAFF. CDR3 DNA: TGTGCCAGCAGTTCACCTATTCAGGGGAGGACTGAAGCTTTCTTT.

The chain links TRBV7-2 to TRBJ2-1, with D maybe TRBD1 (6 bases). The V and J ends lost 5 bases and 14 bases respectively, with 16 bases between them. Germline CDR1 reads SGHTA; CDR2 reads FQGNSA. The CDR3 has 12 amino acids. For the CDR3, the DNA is TGTGCCAGCAGCGATCCCGGGACACCGAAGTTCTTC. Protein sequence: CASSDPGTPKFF.

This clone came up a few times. The CDR3 region has the DNA TGCGCCAGCAGCCCTGGACAGGTCGCCAATTCACCCCTCCACTTT. Protein product: CASSPGQVANSPLHF. The chain has TRBV5-1 and TRBJ1-6, with 7 bases matching TRBD1. The germline V gene has CDR1 SGHRS and CDR2 YFSETQ. Germline trimming cut 4 bases from V and 7 bases from J; bases unmatched to any gene: 8. The CDR3 loop spans 15 amino acids. The variable domain in full, with the rest retrieved from reference TRBV5-1 and TRBJ1-6, is KAGVTQTPRYLIKTRGQQVTLSCSPISGHRSVSWYQQTPGQGLQFLFEYFSETQRNKGNFPGRFSGRQFSNSRSEMNVSTLELGDSALYLCASSPGQVANSPLHFGNGTRLTVT.

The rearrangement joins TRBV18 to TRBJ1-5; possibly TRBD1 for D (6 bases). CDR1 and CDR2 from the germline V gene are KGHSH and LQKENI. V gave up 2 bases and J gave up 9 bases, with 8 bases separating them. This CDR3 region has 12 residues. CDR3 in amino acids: CASSPGQLPQHF. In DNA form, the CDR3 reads TGTGCCAGCTCACCAGGACAGCTGCCCCAGCATTTT.

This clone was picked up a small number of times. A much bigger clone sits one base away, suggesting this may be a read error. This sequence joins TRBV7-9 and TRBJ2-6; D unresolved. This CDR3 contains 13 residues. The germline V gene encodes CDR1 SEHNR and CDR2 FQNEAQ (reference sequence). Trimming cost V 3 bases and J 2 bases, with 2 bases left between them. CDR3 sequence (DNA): TGTGCCAGCAGCTTCGCTGGGGCCAACGTCCTGACTTTC. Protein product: CASSFAGANVLTF. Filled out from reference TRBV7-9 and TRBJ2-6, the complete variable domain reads DTGVSQNPRHKITKRGQNVTFRCDPISEHNRLYWYRQTLGQGPEFLTYFQNEAQLEKSRLLSDRFSAERPKGSFSTLEIQRTEQGDSAMYLCASSFAGANVLTFGAGSRLTVL.

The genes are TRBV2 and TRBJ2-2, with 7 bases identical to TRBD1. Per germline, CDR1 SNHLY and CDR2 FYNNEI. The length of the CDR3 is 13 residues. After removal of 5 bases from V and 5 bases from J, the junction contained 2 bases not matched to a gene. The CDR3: CASSRQGTGELFF. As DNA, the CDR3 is TGTGCCAGCAGTCGACAGGGTACCGGGGAGCTGTTTTTT.

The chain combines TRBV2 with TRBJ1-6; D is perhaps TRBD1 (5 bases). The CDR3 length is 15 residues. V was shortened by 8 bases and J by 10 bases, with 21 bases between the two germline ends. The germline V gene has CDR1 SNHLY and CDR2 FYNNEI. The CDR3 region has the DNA TGTGCCAGCGATCGAAGGGACGGCCTCGGATCACCCCTCCACTTT. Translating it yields CASDRRDGLGSPLHF.

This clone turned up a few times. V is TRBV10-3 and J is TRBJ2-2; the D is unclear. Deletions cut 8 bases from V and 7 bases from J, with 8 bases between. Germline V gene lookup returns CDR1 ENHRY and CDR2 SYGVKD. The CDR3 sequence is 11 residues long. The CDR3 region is CAIGYGGELFF. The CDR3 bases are TGTGCCATCGGGTATGGCGGGGAGCTGTTTTTT.

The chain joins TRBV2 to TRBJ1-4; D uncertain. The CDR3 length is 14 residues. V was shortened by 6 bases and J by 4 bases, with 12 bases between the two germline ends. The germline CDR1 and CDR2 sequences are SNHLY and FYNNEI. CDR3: CASSMDGINEKLFF. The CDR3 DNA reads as TGTGCCAGCAGCATGGACGGAATTAATGAAAAACTGTTTTTT.

The DNA for the CDR3 is TGTGCCAGCAGTCACAGGGGGGGGTATTCAGATACGCAGTATTTT. It specifies CASSHRGGYSDTQYF. The V gene is TRBV6-6, the J gene TRBJ2-3; tentative D call: TRBD1 (8 bases). The CDR3 consists of 15 residues. Between the trimmed V and J ends, which lost 5 bases and 4 bases, there was a span of 16 bases. Germline assignment: CDR1 MNHNY and CDR2 SVGAGI (reference sequence).

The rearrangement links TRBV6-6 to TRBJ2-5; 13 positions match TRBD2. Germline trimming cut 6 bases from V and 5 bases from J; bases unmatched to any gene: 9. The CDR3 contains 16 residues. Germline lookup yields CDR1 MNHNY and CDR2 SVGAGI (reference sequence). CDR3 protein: CASRPPTSGGAETQYF. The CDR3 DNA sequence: TGTGCCAGCAGACCCCCAACTAGCGGGGGGGCGGAGACCCAGTACTTC.

The CDR3 coding sequence is TGTGCCAGCAGCTTAAGATCGGCAGTGGGGATTCAGCCCCAGCATTTT. Translating gives CASSLRSAVGIQPQHF. This chain uses TRBV13 with TRBJ1-5, with no clear D. V lost 2 bases, J lost 6 bases, and 17 bases lay in between. From germline, CDR1 is PRHDT and CDR2 FYEKMQ (reference sequence). The CDR3 has 16 residues.

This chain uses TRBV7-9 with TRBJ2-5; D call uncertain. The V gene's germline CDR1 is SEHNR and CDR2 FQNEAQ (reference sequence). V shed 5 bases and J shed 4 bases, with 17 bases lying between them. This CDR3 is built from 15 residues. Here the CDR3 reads CASSRDLSLTETQYF. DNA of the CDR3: TGTGCCAGCAGCCGTGATTTAAGTTTAACAGAGACCCAGTACTTC.

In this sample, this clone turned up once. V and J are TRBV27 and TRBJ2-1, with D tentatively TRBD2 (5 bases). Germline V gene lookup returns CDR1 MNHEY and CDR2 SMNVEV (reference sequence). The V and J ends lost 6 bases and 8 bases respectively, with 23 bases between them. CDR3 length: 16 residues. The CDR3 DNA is TGTGCCAGCAGCACCGACGGATCTAGCTTTGGAGATGAGCAGTTCTTC. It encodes CASSTDGSSFGDEQFF.

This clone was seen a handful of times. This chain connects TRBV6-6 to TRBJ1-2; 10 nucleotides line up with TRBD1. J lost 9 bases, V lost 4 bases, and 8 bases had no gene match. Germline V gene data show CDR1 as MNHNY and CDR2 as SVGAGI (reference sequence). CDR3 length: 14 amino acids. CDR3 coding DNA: TGTGCCAGCAGTTCCCGACAGGGGGCGCGGAGCTACACCTTC. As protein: CASSSRQGARSYTF.

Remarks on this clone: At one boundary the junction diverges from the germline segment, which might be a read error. CDR3 DNA sequence: TGTGCCAGCAGTACGGCCTCAGGGAGTGGCCACACCTTC. As protein: CASSTASGSGHTF. The V and J genes are TRBV6-5 and TRBJ1-2; maybe TRBD1 (5 bases). Germline values: CDR1 MNHEY, CDR2 SVGAGI. The length of the CDR3 is 13 residues.

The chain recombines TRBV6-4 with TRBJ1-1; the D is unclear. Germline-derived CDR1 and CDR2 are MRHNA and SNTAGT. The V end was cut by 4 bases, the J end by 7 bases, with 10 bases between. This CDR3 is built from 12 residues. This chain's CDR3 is CASSAEWGEAFF. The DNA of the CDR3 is TGTGCCAGCAGTGCTGAGTGGGGTGAAGCTTTCTTT.

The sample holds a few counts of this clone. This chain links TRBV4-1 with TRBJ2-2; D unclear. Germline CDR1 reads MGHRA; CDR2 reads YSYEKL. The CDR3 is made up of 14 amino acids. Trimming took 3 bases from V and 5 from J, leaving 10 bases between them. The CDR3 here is CASSHPIRTGELFF. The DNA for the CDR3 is TGCGCCAGCAGCCACCCCATCAGGACCGGGGAGCTGTTTTTT.

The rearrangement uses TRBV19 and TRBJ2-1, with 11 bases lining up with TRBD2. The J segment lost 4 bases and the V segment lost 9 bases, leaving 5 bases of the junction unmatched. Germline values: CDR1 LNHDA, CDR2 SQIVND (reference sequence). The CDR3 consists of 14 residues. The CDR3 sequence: CASNRLAGYNEQFF. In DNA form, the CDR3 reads TGTGCCAGCAATCGACTAGCGGGATACAATGAGCAGTTCTTC.

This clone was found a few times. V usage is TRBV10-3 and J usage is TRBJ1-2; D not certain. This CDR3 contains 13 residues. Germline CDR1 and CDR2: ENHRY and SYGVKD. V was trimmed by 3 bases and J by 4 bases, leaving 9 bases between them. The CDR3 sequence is CAISESQSYGYTF. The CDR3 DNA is TGTGCCATCAGTGAATCACAGAGCTATGGCTACACCTTC.

In DNA, the CDR3 is TGCGCCAGCAGCCCCCCTGGGCAGCTAATTAGCTATGGCTACACCTTC. This sequence encodes CASSPPGQLISYGYTF. The chain has TRBV4-1 and TRBJ1-2; the D is unclear. The CDR3 has 16 amino acids. Germline V gene lookup returns CDR1 MGHRA and CDR2 YSYEKL. The V end was cut by 4 bases, the J end by 4 bases, with 19 bases between.

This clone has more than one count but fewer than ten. CDR3 sequence reads: CASRLQGGETQYF. The CDR3 DNA reads as TGTGCCAGCAGACTACAGGGGGGGGAGACCCAGTACTTC. The chain uses TRBV6-6 and TRBJ2-5, with D tentatively TRBD1 (8 bases). Germline V CDR1 and CDR2: MNHNY, SVGAGI (reference sequence). CDR3 length: 13 residues. V was cut by 6 bases and J by 5 bases, with 13 bases left in between.

The CDR3 nucleotides are TGTGCCAGCAGCTTAGGGGTAGTAGCGGATCAAGAGACCCAGTACTTC. It translates to CASSLGVVADQETQYF. The J gene is TRBJ2-5, the V gene TRBV11-3, with a possible D match to TRBD2 (6 bases). This CDR3 comprises 16 residues. V shed 1 base and J shed 2 bases, with 14 bases lying between them. Germline CDR1 reads SGHNT; CDR2 reads YENEEA.

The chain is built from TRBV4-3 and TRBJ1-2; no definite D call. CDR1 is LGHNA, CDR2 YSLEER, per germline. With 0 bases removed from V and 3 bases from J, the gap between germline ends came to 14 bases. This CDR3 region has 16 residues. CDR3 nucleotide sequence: TGCGCCAGCAGCCAAGATAGAGGTGGGCCCCACTATGGCTACACCTTC. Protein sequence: CASSQDRGGPHYGYTF.

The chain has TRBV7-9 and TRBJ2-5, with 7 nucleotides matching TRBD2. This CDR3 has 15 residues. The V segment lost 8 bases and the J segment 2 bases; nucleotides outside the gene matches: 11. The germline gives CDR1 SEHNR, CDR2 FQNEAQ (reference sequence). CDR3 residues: CASGMGGGKQETQYF. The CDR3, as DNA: TGTGCCAGCGGGATGGGCGGGGGAAAGCAAGAGACCCAGTACTTC.

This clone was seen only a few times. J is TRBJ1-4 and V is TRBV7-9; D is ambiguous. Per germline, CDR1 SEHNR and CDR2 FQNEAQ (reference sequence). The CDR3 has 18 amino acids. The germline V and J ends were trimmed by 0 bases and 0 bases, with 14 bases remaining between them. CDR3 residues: CASSLARARRATNEKLFF. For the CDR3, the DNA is TGTGCCAGCAGCTTAGCTCGAGCAAGGAGGGCAACTAATGAAAAACTGTTTTTT.

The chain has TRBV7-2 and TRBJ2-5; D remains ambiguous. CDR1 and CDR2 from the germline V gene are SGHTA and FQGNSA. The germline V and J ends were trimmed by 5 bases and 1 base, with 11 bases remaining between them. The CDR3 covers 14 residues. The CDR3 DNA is TGTGCCAGCAGCCCCCGTAGGAGCCAAGAGACCCAGTACTTC. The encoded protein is CASSPRRSQETQYF.

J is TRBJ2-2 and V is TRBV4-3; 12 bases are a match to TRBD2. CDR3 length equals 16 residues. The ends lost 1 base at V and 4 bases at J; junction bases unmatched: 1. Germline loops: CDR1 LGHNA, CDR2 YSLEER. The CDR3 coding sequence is TGCGCCAGCAGCCAAGGGGGACTAGCGGGCACCGGGGAGCTGTTTTTT. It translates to CASSQGGLAGTGELFF.

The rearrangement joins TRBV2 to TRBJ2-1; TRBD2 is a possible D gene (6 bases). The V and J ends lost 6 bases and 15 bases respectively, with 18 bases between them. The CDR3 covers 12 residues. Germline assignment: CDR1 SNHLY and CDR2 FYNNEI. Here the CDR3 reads CASSTTRTRPFF. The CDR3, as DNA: TGTGCCAGCAGCACGACTAGGACGCGGCCGTTCTTC. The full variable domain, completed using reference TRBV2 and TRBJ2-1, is EPEVTQTPSHQVTQMGQEVILRCVPISNHLYFYWYRQILGQKVEFLVSFYNNEISEKSEIFDDQFSVERPDGSNFTLKIRSTKLEDSAMYFCASSTTRTRPFFGPGTRLTVL.